These 25 T cell receptor beta chains originate from one sample sequenced in a study of T-cell reconstitution after alpha-beta-depleted transplantation in children. Unique molecular identifiers were used to barcode this TCRbeta library. MiXCR was run by TCRdb on the PCR reads, yielding one entry per CDR3 protein. Of around 230,000 distinct CDR3 sequences in the sample, roughly 18% were seen once. The sample was PBMCs, mostly from graft donor cells, taken 360 days after TCRalphabeta/CD19-depleted stem cell transplant. The receptors shown here come from a male patient aged 2 to 10 who had a stem cell transplant for acute lymphoblastic leukemia, so the T cells may come from the graft donor.

This clonotype was counted between two and nine times. The chain combines TRBV12-3 or TRBV12-4 with TRBJ2-7, with D possibly being TRBD2 (6 bases). Trimming shortened V by 7 bases and J by 5 bases, and 12 bases separated the two germline ends. This CDR3 has 12 residues. The CDR3 spells CASNLGGNEQYF. CDR3 bases: TGTGCCAGCAATCTTGGGGGGAACGAGCAGTACTTC.

The chain couples TRBV5-1 to TRBJ2-7; 7 bases map to TRBD2. Germline V gives CDR1 SGHRS, CDR2 YFSETQ. J gave up 2 bases and V 7 bases, and 18 bases lay outside the gene matches. The CDR3 loop spans 17 amino acids. CDR3 amino acids: CASRLSPSVGLAYEQYF. The CDR3 coding sequence is TGCGCCAGCCGATTGAGCCCCAGCGTTGGACTAGCCTACGAGCAGTACTTC.

V and J are TRBV24-1 and TRBJ2-1, with D perhaps matching TRBD2 (6 bases). From germline, CDR1 is KGHDR and CDR2 SFDVKD. V was pared by 1 base and J by 2 bases, with 11 bases between. The CDR3 length is 16 residues. Here the CDR3 reads CATSDLPGEAYNEQFF. CDR3 DNA sequence: TGTGCCACCAGTGATTTACCGGGGGAGGCCTACAATGAGCAGTTCTTC.

This clonotype was counted many times. V gene TRBV5-6 combines with J gene TRBJ2-3; 7 nucleotides match TRBD2. The CDR3 totals 14 residues. Germline values: CDR1 SGHDT, CDR2 YYEEEE. J gave up 0 bases and V 4 bases, and 2 bases lay outside the gene matches. CDR3 in amino acids: CASSPSGSTDTQYF. CDR3 nucleotide sequence: TGTGCCAGCAGCCCTAGCGGCAGCACAGATACGCAGTATTTT.

The rearrangement joins TRBV7-2 to TRBJ1-1; D ambiguous. Looked up from germline, CDR1 is SGHTA and CDR2 is FQGNSA. The CDR3 totals 13 residues. Trimming removed 8 bases at V and 1 base at J, with 11 bases between. CDR3: CASSRVRNTEAFF. Written as DNA, the CDR3 is TGTGCCAGCTCTAGGGTTCGGAACACTGAAGCTTTCTTT.

This clonotype was seen more than once but under ten times. The rearrangement links TRBV11-1 to TRBJ2-1, with TRBD1 matching over 7 bases. From germline, CDR1 is SGHAT and CDR2 FQDESV (reference sequence). Germline trimming cut 1 base from V and 11 bases from J; bases unmatched to any gene: 23. The CDR3 runs 19 residues. The CDR3 spells CASSLGSLAKPGQSYKQFF. The CDR3 DNA reads TGTGCCAGCAGCTTAGGATCTCTCGCCAAACCGGGACAGAGCTATAAGCAGTTCTTC.

In its sample, this clonotype was seen a few times. The V and J genes are TRBV12-3 or TRBV12-4 and TRBJ2-2, with D perhaps matching TRBD1 (5 bases). V gave up 1 base and J gave up 1 base, with 7 bases separating them. The CDR3 has 15 amino acids. CDR3 sequence (DNA): TGTGCCAGCAGTTTAGAACAGGAGAACACCGGGGAGCTGTTTTTT. Protein sequence: CASSLEQENTGELFF.

This clonotype has more than one count but fewer than ten. CDR3 nucleotide sequence: TGTGCCAGCAGTCTTTCGGGACAGGGTAATTCACCCCTCCACTTT. Protein product: CASSLSGQGNSPLHF. The chain carries TRBV7-2 and TRBJ1-6; 9 bases are shared with TRBD1. The V and J ends lost 6 bases and 6 bases, in that order; junction bases with no gene match: 6. The CDR3 extends over 15 amino acids. Germline CDR1 and CDR2: SGHTA and FQGNSA.

This clonotype was counted only a few times. The chain is built from TRBV7-2 and TRBJ2-5, with 8 bases aligning to TRBD2. CDR1 and CDR2 from the germline V gene are SGHTA and FQGNSA. The CDR3 runs 14 residues. Trimming cost V 2 bases and J 3 bases; bases outside gene matches: 2. The CDR3 nucleotides are TGTGCCAGCAGCTTAACGGGGGGGAAAGAGACCCAGTACTTC. It translates to CASSLTGGKETQYF.

V and J are TRBV5-1 and TRBJ2-2, with D unclear. Germline V lookup: CDR1 SGHRS, CDR2 YFSETQ. Trimming took 5 bases from V and 5 from J, leaving 16 bases between them. The length of the CDR3 is 15 residues. CDR3 loop: CASRTLAKSTGELFF. The CDR3 DNA sequence: TGCGCCAGCAGGACCTTGGCGAAGAGTACCGGGGAGCTGTTTTTT.

This clonotype was counted a few times. The chain links TRBV21-1 to TRBJ1-1. TRBV21-1 is annotated as a pseudogene. This CDR3 is built from 13 residues. The CDR3 DNA reads TGTGCCAGCAGCAATACTCGGGGCACTGAAGCTTTCTTT. As protein: CASSNTRGTEAFF.

A few counts support this clonotype. This rearrangement joins TRBV5-1 to TRBJ2-2; D might be TRBD1 or TRBD2, each matching 6 bases. CDR1 and CDR2 from the germline V gene are SGHRS and YFSETQ. This CDR3 has 18 residues. Trimming removed 2 bases at V and 0 bases at J, with 17 bases between. The CDR3 nucleotides are TGCGCCAGCAGCTTAATTCGGCAGGGGAGGACGAACACCGGGGAGCTGTTTTTT. Residues: CASSLIRQGRTNTGELFF.

The chain uses TRBV5-1 and TRBJ1-4; no definite D call. Trimming pared 4 bases from V and 5 bases from J, leaving 12 bases between. This CDR3 is 14 amino acids long. Germline V lookup: CDR1 SGHRS, CDR2 YFSETQ. The CDR3 region has the DNA TGCGCCAGCAGCAGCCGGGCCTCCAATGAAAAACTGTTTTTT. Amino acid sequence: CASSSRASNEKLFF.

This clonotype was counted ten times or more. This rearrangement joins TRBV10-3 to TRBJ1-4, with D possibly matching TRBD1 (6 bases). Trimming shortened V by 9 bases and J by 5 bases, and 13 bases separated the two germline ends. CDR1 and CDR2 from the germline V gene are ENHRY and SYGVKD. This CDR3 comprises 13 residues. CDR3 coding DNA: TGTGCCATTAGACAGGAACCAAATGAAAAACTGTTTTTT. It codes for CAIRQEPNEKLFF.

The chain carries TRBV7-9 and TRBJ2-1, with unresolved D. V was pared by 1 base and J by 11 bases, with 3 bases between. The germline gives CDR1 SEHNR, CDR2 FQNEAQ (reference sequence). The CDR3 consists of 10 residues. CDR3 sequence (DNA): TGTGCCAGCAGCTTAGAGCAGCAGTTCTTC. Translating gives CASSLEQQFF.

This clonotype is a singleton in its sample. V usage is TRBV5-1 and J usage is TRBJ2-2; 12 positions match TRBD1. Germline-derived CDR1 and CDR2 are SGHRS and YFSETQ. Trimming removed 4 bases from V and 6 bases from J; junction bases left unmatched: 13. CDR3 length equals 18 residues. This CDR3 is CASSKTLGTGGASGELFF. CDR3 in DNA: TGCGCCAGCAGCAAAACTCTCGGGACAGGGGGCGCGTCCGGGGAGCTGTTTTTT.

This clonotype occurred a few times. CDR3 sequence: CASRTQGRSEAFF. In nucleotides, the CDR3 is TGCGCCAGCAGGACACAGGGGCGGAGTGAAGCTTTCTTT. This sequence joins TRBV5-1 and TRBJ1-1; 7 nucleotides align to TRBD1. The CDR3 is 13 amino acids. Germline lookup yields CDR1 SGHRS and CDR2 YFSETQ. Germline trimming cut 5 bases from V and 7 bases from J; bases unmatched to any gene: 8.

The CDR3, as DNA: TGCAGTGCTCCTAGGAAGAACACTGAAGCTTTCTTT. Amino acids: CSAPRKNTEAFF. This chain links TRBV20-1 with TRBJ1-1; D unresolved. V was pared by 5 bases and J by 1 base, with 8 bases between. The CDR3 extends over 12 amino acids. CDR1 and CDR2 (germline): DFQATT, SNEGSKA (reference sequence).

This clonotype has ten or more counts. The chain links TRBV18 to TRBJ2-1; 7 bases align to TRBD1. Losses at the gene ends were 3 bases for V and 5 bases for J; bases not matched to a gene: 4. The CDR3 has 14 residues. Germline-derived CDR1 and CDR2 are KGHSH and LQKENI. CDR3 amino acids: CASSPWDRDNEQFF. The CDR3 DNA sequence: TGTGCCAGCTCACCTTGGGACAGAGACAATGAGCAGTTCTTC.

V usage is TRBV12-3 or TRBV12-4 and J usage is TRBJ1-4; TRBD1 might be the D (5 bases). This CDR3 comprises 12 residues. V was shortened by 8 bases and J by 10 bases, with 14 bases between the two germline ends. Here the CDR3 reads CASGPAGGKLFF. In DNA, the CDR3 is TGTGCCAGCGGACCTGCGGGGGGAAAACTGTTTTTT.

This chain connects TRBV20-1 to TRBJ2-7, with TRBD1 as a possible D gene (5 bases). Trimming left V 1 base short and J 2 bases short, with 12 bases between. Germline V lookup: CDR1 DFQATT, CDR2 SNEGSKA (reference sequence). The CDR3 is made up of 14 amino acids. The CDR3 spells CSARAPRQTYEQYF. CDR3 nucleotides: TGCAGTGCTAGAGCCCCTAGACAGACCTACGAGCAGTACTTC.

The genes are TRBV2 and TRBJ2-2; 10 bases line up with TRBD1. This CDR3 spans 15 amino acids. V was clipped by 6 bases and J by 4 bases; unmatched bases: 5. Germline CDR1 reads SNHLY; CDR2 reads FYNNEI. The CDR3 here is CASRRTGGGTGELFF. CDR3 bases: TGTGCCAGCAGGCGGACAGGGGGAGGCACCGGGGAGCTGTTTTTT.

The table lists this clonotype with a few counts. This chain connects TRBV12-3 or TRBV12-4 to TRBJ2-2; 10 nucleotides align to TRBD1. Trimming at V came to 7 bases and at J to 6 bases, leaving 5 bases not matched to a gene. This CDR3 is built from 14 residues. CDR3 loop: CASNLGQGAGELFF. The CDR3 DNA is TGTGCCAGCAACTTAGGACAGGGGGCCGGGGAGCTGTTTTTT.

This clonotype occurred a few times. V is TRBV5-1 and J is TRBJ2-5; possible D gene TRBD2, 6 bases. V was cut by 2 bases and J by 0 bases, with 11 bases left in between. This CDR3 has 15 residues. CDR1 and CDR2 from the germline V gene are SGHRS and YFSETQ. The CDR3 protein is CASSLGTGHQETQYF. In DNA form, the CDR3 reads TGCGCCAGCAGCTTAGGGACTGGCCACCAAGAGACCCAGTACTTC. Variable domain in full (rest from reference TRBV5-1 and TRBJ2-5): KAGVTQTPRYLIKTRGQQVTLSCSPISGHRSVSWYQQTPGQGLQFLFEYFSETQRNKGNFPGRFSGRQFSNSRSEMNVSTLELGDSALYLCASSLGTGHQETQYFGPGTRLLVL.

This clonotype has more than one count but fewer than ten. The chain has TRBV7-2 and TRBJ2-2; D may correspond to TRBD1 or TRBD2 (6 bases each). V was cut by 3 bases and J by 4 bases, with 15 bases left in between. The germline V gene has CDR1 SGHTA and CDR2 FQGNSA. The CDR3 loop spans 16 amino acids. Written as DNA, the CDR3 is TGTGCCAGCAGCTTGTTGAGGACAGCGGGCACCGGGGAGCTGTTTTTT. It yields the protein CASSLLRTAGTGELFF.